A single sample is the source of the 9 T cell receptor beta chains below, sequenced in a study of blood T cell repertoires in COVID-19. Using immunoSEQ multiplex PCR, the repertoire was profiled, and TCRdb retains in-frame clones only, with some absent. This sample has some 55,000 clones, with 90% to 95% found just once. Sequencing input: peripheral blood. These receptor sequences come from a human donor in a cohort sampled during active COVID-19.

V is TRBV18 and J is TRBJ2-6, with 9 bases fitting TRBD1. V shed 2 bases and J 1 base; nucleotides not matched to a gene: 9. The CDR3 loop spans 19 amino acids. Germline V lookup: CDR1 KGHSH, CDR2 LQKENI. CDR3 region: CASSPIPTGGLSGANVLTF. CDR3 DNA sequence: TGTGCCAGCTCACCAATCCCTACAGGGGGCCTTTCTGGGGCCAACGTCCTGACTTTC.

The chain employs TRBV19 and TRBJ1-1; the D is unclear. Trimming took off 6 bases at V and 3 bases at J, with 11 bases between the two ends. Germline values: CDR1 LNHDA, CDR2 SQIVND (reference sequence). The CDR3 has 13 residues. The CDR3 here is CASREGQDTEAFF. DNA of the CDR3: TGTGCCAGTAGGGAGGGTCAGGACACTGAAGCTTTCTTT. The full variable domain, its missing parts supplied by reference TRBV19 and TRBJ1-1, is DGGITQSPKYLFRKEGQNVTLSCEQNLNHDAMYWYRQDPGQGLRLIYYSQIVNDFQKGDIAEGYSVSREKKESFPLTVTSAQKNPTAFYLCASREGQDTEAFFGQGTRLTVV.

This chain links TRBV6-5 with TRBJ2-2; 8 bases line up with TRBD1. This CDR3 is 16 amino acids long. Germline V gives CDR1 MNHEY, CDR2 SVGAGI. Trimming cost V 2 bases and J 8 bases; bases outside gene matches: 10. The CDR3 nucleotides are TGTGCCAGCAGTTACGCCGGGACAGGACGTGGGGGGGAGCTGTTTTTT. Translated: CASSYAGTGRGGELFF.

V is TRBV4-3 and J is TRBJ1-3; 7 nucleotides agree with TRBD1. The germline V gene has CDR1 LGHNA and CDR2 YSLEER. Trimming cost V 2 bases and J 8 bases; bases outside gene matches: 9. CDR3 length equals 15 residues. CDR3 nucleotides: TGCGCCAGCAGCCAAACCCCCGGACAGGATTACACCATATATTTT. It translates to CASSQTPGQDYTIYF.

The gene calls are TRBV5-1 and TRBJ2-1; D gene uncertain. Germline V gene sequence: CDR1 SGHRS, CDR2 YFSETQ. The length of the CDR3 is 12 residues. The V end lost 6 bases, the J end lost 5 bases, and 9 bases lay between the germline ends. The CDR3 DNA is TGCGCCAGCAAACAATCCGACAATGAGCAGTTCTTC. Translation: CASKQSDNEQFF. The entire variable domain, with the rest obtained from reference TRBV5-1 and TRBJ2-1, is as follows: KAGVTQTPRYLIKTRGQQVTLSCSPISGHRSVSWYQQTPGQGLQFLFEYFSETQRNKGNFPGRFSGRQFSNSRSEMNVSTLELGDSALYLCASKQSDNEQFFGPGTRLTVL.

The chain joins TRBV11-3 to TRBJ2-7, with a possible D match to TRBD1 (6 bases). The CDR3 is 14 residues long. The V gene's germline CDR1 is SGHNT and CDR2 YENEEA. Trimming pared 2 bases from V and 5 bases from J, leaving 13 bases between. The chain's CDR3 is CASSLSPGVNEQYF. CDR3 sequence (DNA): TGTGCCAGCAGCTTAAGTCCAGGGGTGAACGAGCAGTACTTC.

This clone was detected once. The chain combines TRBV19 with TRBJ2-1, with TRBD1 identical over 11 bases. The V gene end was trimmed by 6 bases and the J gene end by 9 bases; junction bases not matched to a gene: 7. The CDR3 runs to 14 residues. Per germline, CDR1 LNHDA and CDR2 SQIVND (reference sequence). Here the CDR3 DNA reads TGTGCCAGTAGCGGGACAGGGGGGTCGTCTGAGCAGTTCTTC. The encoded protein is CASSGTGGSSEQFF. Complete variable domain (other parts from reference TRBV19 and TRBJ2-1): DGGITQSPKYLFRKEGQNVTLSCEQNLNHDAMYWYRQDPGQGLRLIYYSQIVNDFQKGDIAEGYSVSREKKESFPLTVTSAQKNPTAFYLCASSGTGGSSEQFFGPGTRLTVL.

This chain joins TRBV14 and TRBJ1-1; D gene unclear. This CDR3 is built from 13 residues. V shed 6 bases and J shed 6 bases, with 14 bases lying between them. CDR1 is SGHDN and CDR2 is FVKESK in the germline V gene. The CDR3 loop is CASRSDGGAEAFF. CDR3 in DNA: TGTGCCAGCAGATCCGACGGCGGGGCTGAAGCTTTCTTT.

The gene calls are TRBV3-1 (or the pseudogene TRBV3-2) and TRBJ2-7, with 7 nucleotides matching TRBD2. There are 15 residues in the CDR3. With 1 base clipped from V and 5 bases from J, the junction kept 8 bases outside the gene matches. CDR1 and CDR2 (germline): LGHDT, YNNKEL (reference sequence). CDR3 amino acids: CASSQGGSSRNEQYF. The CDR3 DNA is TGTGCCAGCAGCCAAGGCGGGAGCAGTCGGAACGAGCAGTACTTC.